This record looks at one T cell receptor beta chain sequence and its context. Its specificity is not known. Assay used: immunoSEQ multiplex PCR; TCRdb lists only in-frame clones, some missing. The sample lists approximately 810,000 clones, 90% to 95% occurring once. This specimen comes from a study of shared clonotypes between healthy human individuals. General study results and limits: Generation of non-shared clonotypes was less probable than generation of clonotypes shared by all four donors. As a rule, naive subsets had a larger estimated richness than memory subsets.

Naive CD8 populations comprised CD45RO-negative cells positively selected for CCR7, excluding terminally differentiated effector memory CD45RA+ cells. The germline V gene encodes CDR1 ENHRY and CDR2 SYGVKD. Trimming cost V 3 bases and J 11 bases; bases outside gene matches: 7. The CDR3 is 14 amino acids. The TCR comes from a man aged 30 to 45 in good health. The V and J genes are TRBV10-3 and TRBJ2-1; 10 bases map to TRBD2. Sequenced material: naive CD8+ T cells sorted from blood. As DNA, the CDR3 is TGTGCCATCAGTGATCTAGCGGGAGAGGAGAAGCAGTTCTTC. It translates to CAISDLAGEEKQFF.